The 5 T cell receptor beta chains below all came from one sample that was sequenced in a study of shared clonotypes between healthy human individuals. Profiled with immunoSEQ multiplex PCR; TCRdb holds only in-frame clones, not every one. The sample has 650,000 to 700,000 clones; 90% are singletons. The specimen sequenced was memory CD8+ T cells from PBMCs. Noted subset: CD45RO+ cells pooled with CCR7-negative TemRA cells. Every receptor here comes from a man aged 18-30 years in good health. Some clones in this sample may be carry-over from other donors' samples.

CDR3 sequence (DNA): TGTGCCAGCAGTAAACCGGGACTAGCCCCAGCTGGCCAAGAGACCCAGTACTTC. It is translated as CASSKPGLAPAGQETQYF. The V and J genes are TRBV28 and TRBJ2-5; 9 bases align to TRBD2. V lost 5 bases, J lost 1 base, and 14 bases stayed unmatched. The CDR3 covers 18 residues. Germline assignment: CDR1 MDHEN and CDR2 SYDVKM.

In this sample, this clone turned up a few times. The chain links TRBV2 to TRBJ2-1, with D perhaps TRBD2 (6 bases). The CDR3 consists of 13 residues. V lost 3 bases, J lost 9 bases, and 12 bases lay in between. The V gene's germline CDR1 is SNHLY and CDR2 FYNNEI. The CDR3 coding sequence is TGTGCCAGCAGTGACGGCCGGGAGTCTGAGCAGTTCTTC. Amino acids: CASSDGRESEQFF.

This sequence joins TRBV5-5 and TRBJ2-4; D possibly corresponds to TRBD2 (5 bases). CDR1 is SGHKS and CDR2 is YYEKEE in the germline V gene (reference sequence). There are 17 residues in the CDR3. The germline V and J ends were trimmed by 6 bases and 5 bases, with 24 bases remaining between them. The DNA for the CDR3 is TGTGCCAGCACCCCCGGAGGAGTGCTCGTACGTGAAAACATTCAGTACTTC. Amino acid sequence: CASTPGGVLVRENIQYF.

Worth noting for this clone: A read error may account for a junction end that differs from germline. This chain links TRBV7-9 with TRBJ1-3, with D unresolved. There are 15 residues in the CDR3. Germline V CDR1 and CDR2: SEHNR, FQNEAQ (reference sequence). The chain's CDR3 is CASSQDTDPGNTIYF. For the CDR3, the DNA is TGCGCCAGCAGCCAAGATACCGATCCTGGAAACACCATATATTTT.

This chain uses TRBV11-2 with TRBJ2-7; 10 nucleotides align to TRBD2. Looked up from germline, CDR1 is SGHAT and CDR2 is FQNNGV. The CDR3 has 15 residues. After removal of 5 bases from V and 5 bases from J, the junction contained 9 bases not matched to a gene. For the CDR3, the DNA is TGTGCCAGCAGCCTTTTCTTAGCGGGAGGAAACGAGCAGTACTTC. Protein sequence: CASSLFLAGGNEQYF.